These 25 T cell receptor beta chains originate from one sample sequenced in a study of blood T cell repertoires in COVID-19. The protocol was immunoSEQ multiplex PCR, while the TCRdb copy is restricted to in-frame clones and leaves out a portion. The sample gives 250,000 or so clones, around 88% of which show up once; roughly 2.3% is in the top ten. Sequencing was performed on PBMCs or T cells enriched from blood (not recorded which). All receptors come from a woman aged 40 to 50 with acute COVID-19.

This clone was counted between two and nine times. This rearrangement joins TRBV7-2 to TRBJ2-1; TRBD2 is a possible D gene (5 bases). Germline loops: CDR1 SGHTA, CDR2 FQGNSA. The CDR3 is 13 amino acids. The V gene lost 10 bases and the J gene lost 3 bases, with 13 bases spanning the gap. CDR3 sequence reads: CAINRGHYNEQFF. In DNA, the CDR3 is TGTGCCATAAACCGAGGGCACTACAATGAGCAGTTCTTC.

The chain employs TRBV7-2 and TRBJ2-3; D possibly corresponds to TRBD1 (6 bases). Germline V CDR1 and CDR2: SGHTA, FQGNSA. The CDR3 contains 15 residues. V lost 5 bases and J 4 bases, leaving 16 bases between the germline ends. This CDR3 reads CASSPDRLRSDTQYF. In nucleotides, the CDR3 is TGTGCCAGCAGCCCAGACAGGCTTAGGTCAGATACGCAGTATTTT.

The chain combines TRBV27 with TRBJ2-3; D possibly corresponds to TRBD1 (6 bases). The ends were cut back, 5 bases at V and 0 bases at J, with 15 bases in the middle. Germline CDR1 MNHEY, CDR2 SMNVEV (reference sequence). The CDR3 is 16 amino acids. The CDR3 is CASSRPRDKSTDTQYF. CDR3 nucleotide sequence: TGTGCCAGCAGTCGGCCCCGGGACAAGAGCACAGATACGCAGTATTTT.

The chain uses TRBV10-1 and TRBJ1-1; D is ambiguous. The V gene's germline CDR1 is WNHNN and CDR2 SYGVQD (reference sequence). Trimming cost V 8 bases and J 1 base, with 11 bases left between them. The CDR3 spans 13 residues. CDR3 protein: CASSSDANTEAFF. CDR3 sequence (DNA): TGCGCCAGCTCAAGCGACGCGAACACTGAAGCTTTCTTT.

This clone turned up a few times. This chain uses TRBV19 with TRBJ1-4; unclear D gene. Per germline, CDR1 LNHDA and CDR2 SQIVND (reference sequence). With 4 bases removed from V and 3 bases from J, the gap between germline ends came to 12 bases. The CDR3 sequence is 15 residues long. The CDR3 DNA follows: TGTGCCAGTAGTAGGTGGAGACTAGCTAATGAAAAACTGTTTTTT. The encoded protein is CASSRWRLANEKLFF.

The chain employs TRBV7-8 and TRBJ1-5, with 7 bases matching TRBD1. Per germline, CDR1 SGHVS and CDR2 FQNEAQ. This CDR3 region has 14 residues. With V trimmed by 6 bases and J by 4 bases, 6 bases remained unmatched. CDR3 sequence: CASSFNRGNQPQHF. In DNA form, the CDR3 reads TGTGCCAGCAGTTTTAACAGGGGAAATCAGCCCCAGCATTTT.

In its sample, this clone was seen a few times. The chain has TRBV7-9 and TRBJ1-1, with unresolved D. The CDR3 consists of 14 residues. Germline lookup yields CDR1 SEHNR and CDR2 FQNEAQ (reference sequence). V shed 5 bases and J shed 5 bases, with 15 bases lying between them. CDR3: CASSPQWERTEAFF. The DNA of the CDR3 is TGTGCCAGCAGCCCCCAGTGGGAGAGGACTGAAGCTTTCTTT.

This clone occurred once. The chain carries TRBV10-1 and TRBJ2-1; 11 nucleotides line up with TRBD2. Trimming at V came to 5 bases and at J to 4 bases, leaving 7 bases not matched to a gene. The CDR3 totals 16 residues. Germline lookup yields CDR1 WNHNN and CDR2 SYGVQD (reference sequence). The CDR3 DNA follows: TGCGCCAGCAGTCCTAGAGGGACTAGCGGTTACAATGAGCAGTTCTTC. Its translation is CASSPRGTSGYNEQFF.

The genes are TRBV13 and TRBJ1-1, with 9 bases fitting TRBD1. The germline gives CDR1 PRHDT, CDR2 FYEKMQ (reference sequence). V lost 4 bases, J lost 3 bases, and 9 bases stayed unmatched. The CDR3 runs to 16 residues. CDR3 residues: CASSWVAGQGDTEAFF. In DNA form, the CDR3 reads TGTGCCAGCAGCTGGGTCGCGGGACAGGGCGACACTGAAGCTTTCTTT.

The chain's CDR3 is CASSQVLAGAWNEQFF. The CDR3 region has the DNA TGTGCCAGCAGCCAGGTTCTAGCGGGAGCGTGGAATGAGCAGTTCTTC. The chain joins TRBV3-1 (or the pseudogene TRBV3-2) to TRBJ2-1, with 10 bases identical to TRBD2. This CDR3 is built from 16 residues. V trimming: 3 bases; J trimming: 7 bases; junction bases outside the gene matches: 9. Germline loops: CDR1 LGHDT, CDR2 YNNKEL (reference sequence).

The DNA for the CDR3 is TGTGCCAGCAGCCAGGCGGGAGTCAGTGAGACCCAGTACTTC. Its protein product is CASSQAGVSETQYF. The chain joins TRBV3-1 (or the pseudogene TRBV3-2) to TRBJ2-5, with TRBD2 matching over 7 bases. Unmatched junction bases numbered 6, after V lost 3 bases and J lost 5 bases. The V gene's germline CDR1 is LGHDT and CDR2 YNNKEL (reference sequence). There are 14 residues in the CDR3.

The chain uses TRBV5-1 and TRBJ2-1; a weak D match, TRBD1 (5 bases). The CDR3 extends over 15 amino acids. Germline V gene lookup returns CDR1 SGHRS and CDR2 YFSETQ. Trimming shortened V by 1 base and J by 6 bases, and 14 bases separated the two germline ends. This chain's CDR3 is CASSLYQGRGNEQFF. The CDR3 region has the DNA TGCGCCAGCAGCTTGTACCAGGGAAGGGGCAATGAGCAGTTCTTC.

The chain combines TRBV12-5 with TRBJ1-6; 8 nucleotides align to TRBD1. CDR1 is LGHNT and CDR2 is FRNRAP in the germline V gene. CDR3 length equals 17 residues. The J segment lost 9 bases and the V segment lost 0 bases, leaving 10 bases of the junction unmatched. The CDR3 is CASGLVLGGTGPSPLHF. The DNA for the CDR3 is TGTGCTAGTGGTTTGGTACTAGGTGGGACAGGACCTTCACCCCTCCACTTT.

V is TRBV5-1 and J is TRBJ1-2; 8 positions match TRBD1. The junction had 5 bases not matched to a gene; V was cut back by 3 bases and J by 4 bases. Germline values: CDR1 SGHRS, CDR2 YFSETQ. The CDR3 has 14 residues. CDR3 coding DNA: TGCGCCAGCAGCTACGGACAGGGAAGCTATGGCTACACCTTC. Translated, it gives CASSYGQGSYGYTF. The full variable domain, its missing parts supplied by reference TRBV5-1 and TRBJ1-2, is KAGVTQTPRYLIKTRGQQVTLSCSPISGHRSVSWYQQTPGQGLQFLFEYFSETQRNKGNFPGRFSGRQFSNSRSEMNVSTLELGDSALYLCASSYGQGSYGYTFGSGTRLTVV.

This CDR3 reads CASSSGRAGTDTQYF. The CDR3 DNA follows: TGCGCCAGCAGCTCCGGGAGGGCGGGAACAGATACGCAGTATTTT. This chain joins TRBV5-1 and TRBJ2-3; 8 nucleotides agree with TRBD2. CDR1 SGHRS and CDR2 YFSETQ come from the germline V gene. The ends lost 3 bases at V and 3 bases at J; junction bases unmatched: 6. The CDR3 is made up of 15 amino acids.

The rearrangement uses TRBV29-1 and TRBJ1-1, with D possibly matching TRBD1 (6 bases). This CDR3 contains 12 residues. Trimming removed 4 bases at V and 4 bases at J, with 10 bases between. Germline CDR1 and CDR2: SQVTM and ANQGSEA. This chain's CDR3 is CSVGGLGTEAFF. The CDR3 DNA reads TGCAGCGTTGGGGGGCTGGGCACTGAAGCTTTCTTT.

V is TRBV5-1 and J is TRBJ2-2; 8 nucleotides match TRBD1. Germline trimming cut 4 bases from V and 1 base from J; bases unmatched to any gene: 3. In germline, CDR1 is SGHRS, CDR2 YFSETQ. This CDR3 comprises 15 residues. The CDR3 DNA reads TGCGCCAGCAGCCCCGGACAGGGGAACACCGGGGAGCTGTTTTTT. Its protein product is CASSPGQGNTGELFF.

This chain joins TRBV4-1 and TRBJ1-3; 7 bases are shared with TRBD1. CDR3 length: 16 residues. Germline V gives CDR1 MGHRA, CDR2 YSYEKL. V trimming: 1 base; J trimming: 3 bases; junction bases outside the gene matches: 6. CDR3 in amino acids: CASSQGQGGLGNTIYF. The CDR3 nucleotides read TGCGCCAGCAGCCAAGGACAGGGCGGGCTTGGAAACACCATATATTTT.

The chain has TRBV2 and TRBJ2-1, with a possible D match to TRBD2 (6 bases). The CDR3 covers 16 residues. The germline V gene has CDR1 SNHLY and CDR2 FYNNEI. Trimming cost V 6 bases and J 0 bases, with 15 bases left between them. The CDR3 DNA reads TGTGCCAGCAGGGGGGGAAGGGTTGACTCCTACAATGAGCAGTTCTTC. It translates to CASRGGRVDSYNEQFF.

This clone has only a few counts. The gene calls are TRBV30 and TRBJ1-1; no reliable D call. CDR1 GTSNPN and CDR2 SVGIG come from the germline V gene (reference sequence). This CDR3 comprises 12 residues. Trimming stripped 1 base from V and 3 bases from J, with 6 bases between. CDR3 amino acids: CAWSGEDTEAFF. The DNA for the CDR3 is TGTGCCTGGAGTGGGGAGGACACTGAAGCTTTCTTT. Variable domain in full (rest from reference TRBV30 and TRBJ1-1): SQTIHQWPATLVQPVGSPLSLECTVEGTSNPNLYWYRQAAGRGLQLLFYSVGIGQISSEVPQNLSASRPQDRQFILSSKKLLLSDSGFYLCAWSGEDTEAFFGQGTRLTVV.

This clone was picked up one time. The chain carries TRBV7-9 and TRBJ2-2; no clear D gene. From germline, CDR1 is SEHNR and CDR2 FQNEAQ (reference sequence). Trimming pared 2 bases from V and 7 bases from J, leaving 2 bases between. This CDR3 has 11 amino acids. The CDR3 coding sequence is TGTGCCAGCAGCTTACTCGGGGAGCTGTTTTTT. Protein: CASSLLGELFF. Filled out from reference TRBV7-9 and TRBJ2-2, the complete variable domain reads DTGVSQNPRHKITKRGQNVTFRCDPISEHNRLYWYRQTLGQGPEFLTYFQNEAQLEKSRLLSDRFSAERPKGSFSTLEIQRTEQGDSAMYLCASSLLGELFFGEGSRLTVL.

CDR3 coding DNA: TGTGCCAGCAGCCCCTCCGGGACAGGGGGCGCCTCTGGAAACACCATATATTTT. It translates to CASSPSGTGGASGNTIYF. The chain is built from TRBV5-4 and TRBJ1-3; 12 bases are a match to TRBD1. CDR1 and CDR2 (germline): SGHNT, YYREEE (reference sequence). After removal of 4 bases from V and 0 bases from J, the junction contained 8 bases not matched to a gene. This CDR3 region has 18 residues.

The chain has TRBV7-6 and TRBJ1-5; TRBD1 might be the D (5 bases). Trimming stripped 4 bases from V and 7 bases from J, with 23 bases between. CDR3 length: 17 amino acids. Germline V gene lookup returns CDR1 SGHVS and CDR2 FNYEAQ. In DNA, the CDR3 is TGTGCCAGCAGCTCTTTTTACCGTGCAGGGAAGAAGCAGCCCCAGCATTTT. It codes for CASSSFYRAGKKQPQHF.

The chain is built from TRBV19 and TRBJ1-3; 10 positions match TRBD1. Per germline, CDR1 LNHDA and CDR2 SQIVND (reference sequence). The CDR3 sequence is 16 residues long. Trimming at V came to 4 bases and at J to 5 bases, leaving 8 bases not matched to a gene. CDR3 coding DNA: TGTGCCAGTAGTAAATCCGACAGGGGGCAAAGAAACACCATATATTTT. It codes for CASSKSDRGQRNTIYF.

V gene TRBV5-6 combines with J gene TRBJ2-5; TRBD2 matches 10 bases. After removal of 4 bases from V and 5 bases from J, the junction contained 8 bases not matched to a gene. This CDR3 has 15 residues. CDR1 and CDR2 from the germline V gene are SGHDT and YYEEEE. The CDR3 spells CASSSGTSVWETQYF. The CDR3 bases are TGTGCCAGCAGCAGCGGGACTAGCGTATGGGAGACCCAGTACTTC.